Listed below are T cell receptor beta chains from one sample, sequenced in a study of blood T cell repertoires in COVID-19. Assay used: immunoSEQ multiplex PCR; TCRdb lists only in-frame clones, some missing. The sample shows approximately 130,000 clones, roughly 90% of them seen only once. Sample: peripheral blood. The receptors originated from a man between 50 and 59 years old with acute or convalescent COVID-19. The CDR3 runs from the conserved cysteine through the conserved F or W.

v_call cdr3_aa
TRBV7-9 CASSLGDRNEKLFF
TRBV29-1 CSVEDPIYGEGYEQYF
TRBV5-1 CASSLVAGGGETQYF
TRBV6-1 CASSEALLSGGGYGYTF
TRBV2 CASKLAGEDEQYF
TRBV12-3/TRBV12-4 CASTWTDYGYTF
TRBV7-6 CASSLEGSGTYEQYF
TRBV7-9 CASSLGGRLGGYTF
TRBV4-3 CASSQDRQGGYGYTF
TRBV14 CASSRGDPGGEQYF
TRBV7-9 CASSLEGAVYGYTF
TRBV6-6 CASNSGQGGNEQYF
TRBV5-1 CASSLAGGREAFF
TRBV7-9 CASSLAGVLLLAEQYF
TRBV10-3 CAISEPGGATDTQYF
TRBV2 CASGGGGPGNTIYF
TRBV7-8 CASSSTKNTEAFF
TRBV7-2 CASSSGQGTYNEQFF
TRBV24-1 CATSDQDRGLSEQFF
TRBV6-5 CASSYGDRGRGAFF
TRBV5-1 CASSGDSPSGQHF